These 26 T cell receptor beta chains were sequenced from one sample in a study of CD8+ T cells in alopecia areata. Treatment noted: oral pan-JAK inhibitor, 5-10 mg twice daily. The sequencing template was cDNA reverse transcribed from extracted RNA. The repertoire was sequenced with immunoSEQ multiplex PCR; TCRdb's copy has only in-frame clones and lacks some. The repertoire holds more than 150,000 clones, about three fifths seen once, with about 12% in the top ten. The source was CD8+ T cells sorted from blood, collected at week 24, from a patient treated with tofacitinib. Receptors were obtained from a human donor with alopecia areata.

The V gene is TRBV5-1, the J gene TRBJ2-1; D might be TRBD2 (7 bases). CDR3 length: 16 amino acids. CDR1 is SGHRS and CDR2 is YFSETQ in the germline V gene. V lost 1 base, J lost 7 bases, and 18 bases lay in between. CDR3 loop: CASSLRRRGPLNEQFF. DNA for the CDR3: TGCGCCAGCAGCTTGAGGCGGCGGGGGCCACTAAATGAGCAGTTCTTC.

The chain joins TRBV5-1 to TRBJ2-7, with 7 bases matching TRBD1. The CDR3 covers 15 residues. Germline V gene sequence: CDR1 SGHRS, CDR2 YFSETQ. The trim removed 0 bases at V and 1 base at J, leaving 4 bases unmatched. For the CDR3, the DNA is TGCGCCAGCAGCTTGGAACAGGGGCAATCCTACGAGCAGTACTTC. It yields the protein CASSLEQGQSYEQYF.

The genes are TRBV5-1 and TRBJ1-1, with D hard to call. This CDR3 has 13 amino acids. V lost 3 bases, J lost 1 base, and 7 bases lay in between. Germline assignment: CDR1 SGHRS and CDR2 YFSETQ. The CDR3 here is CASSSDQNTEAFF. CDR3 coding DNA: TGCGCCAGCAGCTCCGACCAGAACACTGAAGCTTTCTTT.

The rearrangement joins TRBV27 to TRBJ1-6, with 8 bases that match TRBD1. Germline trimming cut 6 bases from V and 10 bases from J; bases unmatched to any gene: 11. CDR1 MNHEY and CDR2 SMNVEV come from the germline V gene (reference sequence). CDR3 length: 15 amino acids. The CDR3 region has the DNA TGTGCCAGCAGCACTACAACAGGGGGAGGATCACCCCTCCACTTT. Amino acid sequence: CASSTTTGGGSPLHF.

DNA for the CDR3: TGTGCCAGCAGCCCCGCCGCGGGTTCACCCCTCCACTTT. Its protein is CASSPAAGSPLHF. The chain uses TRBV9 and TRBJ1-6, with D hard to call. V shed 4 bases and J shed 9 bases, with 11 bases lying between them. The CDR3 spans 13 residues. Germline V gene lookup returns CDR1 SGDLS and CDR2 YYNGEE.

The chain couples TRBV29-1 to TRBJ1-6, with D tentatively TRBD1 (6 bases). Germline-derived CDR1 and CDR2 are SQVTM and ANQGSEA. CDR3 length equals 17 residues. V dropped 2 bases and J dropped 7 bases, with 21 bases sitting between them. CDR3: CSVEQGHLPTPNSPLHF. As DNA, the CDR3 is TGCAGCGTTGAACAGGGACACCTACCCACGCCCAATTCACCCCTCCACTTT.

The V call is TRBV29-1, the J call TRBJ1-2, with D possibly TRBD1 on 6 matching bases. Germline CDR1 is SQVTM and CDR2 is ANQGSEA. The CDR3 is made up of 13 amino acids. V was clipped by 6 bases and J by 5 bases, with 16 bases between them. In nucleotides, the CDR3 is TGCAGCGTCGCCTCGGGGGCAGAGTATGGCTACACCTTC. Its translation: CSVASGAEYGYTF.

This clone was counted a few times. The chain carries TRBV4-1 and TRBJ2-5; D is possibly TRBD1 (7 bases). V was shortened by 6 bases and J by 2 bases, with 25 bases between the two germline ends. The CDR3 runs 18 residues. Per germline, CDR1 MGHRA and CDR2 YSYEKL. The CDR3 loop reads CASRRRGQGGELQETQYF. The CDR3 DNA follows: TGCGCCAGCAGGCGCCGGGGGCAGGGGGGAGAATTACAAGAGACCCAGTACTTC.

The V call is TRBV2, the J call TRBJ2-3; 7 nucleotides agree with TRBD2. This CDR3 is 15 amino acids long. In germline, CDR1 is SNHLY, CDR2 FYNNEI. The J segment lost 0 bases and the V segment lost 1 base, leaving 1 base of the junction unmatched. In nucleotides, the CDR3 is TGTGCCAGCAGTGAAGGAGCGGGAAGCACAGATACGCAGTATTTT. Its translation: CASSEGAGSTDTQYF.

The chain combines TRBV5-1 with TRBJ2-7; a possible D gene is TRBD1 (7 bases). The CDR3 extends over 15 amino acids. Trimming stripped 0 bases from V and 1 base from J, with 11 bases between. Germline-derived CDR1 and CDR2 are SGHRS and YFSETQ. CDR3 amino acids: CASSLEAGGSYEQYF. In DNA, the CDR3 is TGCGCCAGCAGCTTGGAGGCAGGGGGGTCCTACGAGCAGTACTTC.

The chain employs TRBV13 and TRBJ2-3; D might be TRBD1 (5 bases). This CDR3 region has 11 residues. The V end lost 6 bases, the J end lost 4 bases, and 5 bases lay between the germline ends. CDR1 and CDR2 (germline): PRHDT, FYEKMQ (reference sequence). DNA of the CDR3: TGTGCCAGCAGAGGGGCAGATACGCAGTATTTT. Protein sequence: CASRGADTQYF. Variable domain in full (rest from reference TRBV13 and TRBJ2-3): AAGVIQSPRHLIKEKRETATLKCYPIPRHDTVYWYQQGPGQDPQFLISFYEKMQSDKGSIPDRFSAQQFSDYHSELNMSSLELGDSALYFCASRGADTQYFGPGTRLTVL.

This clone was observed a few times. The V call is TRBV25-1, the J call TRBJ1-1; no clear D. CDR1 MGHDK and CDR2 SYGVNS come from the germline V gene. The CDR3 totals 13 residues. V shed 7 bases and J shed 1 base, with 10 bases lying between them. CDR3 sequence (DNA): TGTGCCAGCACTCTTAGCGGGAACACTGAAGCTTTCTTT. As protein: CASTLSGNTEAFF.

This clone was observed a few times. This chain uses TRBV7-9 with TRBJ2-1; no clear D. V shed 1 base and J shed 6 bases, with 7 bases lying between them. Germline values: CDR1 SEHNR, CDR2 FQNEAQ (reference sequence). This CDR3 is 13 amino acids long. In DNA form, the CDR3 reads TGTGCCAGCAGCTTAGGACAAGGCAATGAGCAGTTCTTC. Amino acid sequence: CASSLGQGNEQFF.

The count of this clone is one. This chain links TRBV5-5 with TRBJ1-1; 10 bases are shared with TRBD1. Germline trimming cut 4 bases from V and 3 bases from J; bases unmatched to any gene: 6. Germline V gene sequence: CDR1 SGHKS, CDR2 YYEKEE (reference sequence). CDR3 size: 15 residues. The chain's CDR3 is CASSNPGTGDTEAFF. The CDR3 DNA follows: TGTGCCAGCAGCAACCCCGGGACAGGGGACACTGAAGCTTTCTTT.

This clone was counted a single time. As DNA, the CDR3 is TGTGCCAGCAGCGCCTATAGCAATCAGCCCCAGCATTTT. Amino acids: CASSAYSNQPQHF. The chain joins TRBV2 to TRBJ1-5; unclear D gene. The CDR3 totals 13 residues. The germline gives CDR1 SNHLY, CDR2 FYNNEI. V was clipped by 6 bases and J by 0 bases, with 6 bases between them.

The chain's CDR3 is CASVRAGAFHEQFF. The CDR3 DNA is TGTGCCAGCGTACGAGCGGGGGCGTTCCATGAGCAGTTCTTC. This chain joins TRBV27 and TRBJ2-1; 8 bases line up with TRBD2. Germline assignment: CDR1 MNHEY and CDR2 SMNVEV (reference sequence). V gave up 8 bases and J gave up 8 bases; unmatched junction bases: 11. The CDR3 extends over 14 amino acids.

The chain has TRBV29-1 and TRBJ1-2; D may be TRBD1 (5 bases). Germline loops: CDR1 SQVTM, CDR2 ANQGSEA. V lost 4 bases and J 0 bases, leaving 15 bases between the germline ends. The CDR3 sequence is 15 residues long. The CDR3 reads CSVVDMGEANYGYTF. The CDR3 nucleotides read TGCAGCGTTGTAGATATGGGGGAGGCTAACTATGGCTACACCTTC.

The chain is built from TRBV5-1 and TRBJ2-7, with 8 bases matching TRBD1. The germline CDR1 and CDR2 sequences are SGHRS and YFSETQ. Trimming took 3 bases from V and 4 from J; bases not matched to a gene: 6. The length of the CDR3 is 14 residues. CDR3 sequence (DNA): TGCGCCAGCAGCTCGGACCGACAGGGGTACGAGCAGTACTTC. Its translation: CASSSDRQGYEQYF. Variable domain in full (rest from reference TRBV5-1 and TRBJ2-7): KAGVTQTPRYLIKTRGQQVTLSCSPISGHRSVSWYQQTPGQGLQFLFEYFSETQRNKGNFPGRFSGRQFSNSRSEMNVSTLELGDSALYLCASSSDRQGYEQYFGPGTRLTVT.

This clone was counted between two and nine times. The CDR3 region is CACSLGTGELFF. The CDR3 DNA sequence: TGTGCCTGTTCTTTAGGGACCGGGGAGCTGTTTTTT. The V call is TRBV30, the J call TRBJ2-2, with D unclear. The V end was cut by 6 bases, the J end by 5 bases, with 10 bases between. CDR1 and CDR2 (germline): GTSNPN, SVGIG (reference sequence). The CDR3 covers 12 residues. The complete variable domain, with remaining parts taken from reference TRBV30 and TRBJ2-2, reads SQTIHQWPATLVQPVGSPLSLECTVEGTSNPNLYWYRQAAGRGLQLLFYSVGIGQISSEVPQNLSASRPQDRQFILSSKKLLLSDSGFYLCACSLGTGELFFGEGSRLTVL.

V and J are TRBV5-1 and TRBJ2-7; weak D call: TRBD1 (6 bases). Germline values: CDR1 SGHRS, CDR2 YFSETQ. The V and J ends lost 0 bases and 6 bases respectively, with 7 bases between them. The CDR3 runs to 12 residues. The CDR3 sequence: CASSLGGGEQYF. The CDR3 DNA is TGCGCCAGCAGCTTGGGAGGGGGCGAGCAGTACTTC.

The gene calls are TRBV9 and TRBJ1-2; D not certain. Germline loops: CDR1 SGDLS, CDR2 YYNGEE. This CDR3 has 13 amino acids. V shed 6 bases and J shed 4 bases, with 13 bases lying between them. The CDR3 DNA is TGTGCCAGCACCGCTCGAGACGGCTATGGCTACACCTTC. This encodes CASTARDGYGYTF.

The rearrangement joins TRBV7-9 to TRBJ2-1, with D possibly being TRBD1 or TRBD2 (5 bases each). The CDR3 has 14 amino acids. Trimming removed 1 base from V and 8 bases from J, with 12 bases in between. Germline V lookup: CDR1 SEHNR, CDR2 FQNEAQ (reference sequence). CDR3 region: CASSLDGASDEQFF. The CDR3 DNA reads as TGTGCCAGCAGCTTAGACGGGGCCAGCGATGAGCAGTTCTTC.

The V and J genes are TRBV7-9 and TRBJ1-2; D is possibly TRBD1 (5 bases). The V end lost 7 bases, the J end lost 8 bases, and 17 bases lay between the germline ends. This CDR3 region has 13 residues. Germline assignment: CDR1 SEHNR and CDR2 FQNEAQ (reference sequence). CDR3 in amino acids: CASTDLAGLGYTF. The CDR3 DNA reads TGTGCCAGCACCGACTTAGCGGGACTGGGCTACACCTTC.

The genes are TRBV15 and TRBJ2-1; tentatively, D is TRBD1 (6 bases). From germline, CDR1 is LNHNV and CDR2 YYDKDF (reference sequence). V lost 5 bases and J 6 bases, leaving 14 bases between the germline ends. The CDR3 extends over 14 amino acids. The DNA for the CDR3 is TGTGCCACCAGCCCCCCCGGACAGAGCAATGAGCAGTTCTTC. Encoded protein: CATSPPGQSNEQFF.

The chain links TRBV6-1 to TRBJ1-1; unclear D gene. The germline V gene has CDR1 MNHNS and CDR2 SASEGT. Trimming removed 8 bases at V and 4 bases at J, with 14 bases between. This CDR3 is built from 13 residues. The CDR3: CASLTSPATEAFF. CDR3 nucleotide sequence: TGTGCCAGCTTGACAAGCCCGGCCACTGAAGCTTTCTTT.

V and J are TRBV9 and TRBJ2-3, with D possibly called TRBD1 or TRBD2 (6 bases each). The germline V and J ends were trimmed by 0 bases and 2 bases, with 10 bases remaining between them. CDR1 is SGDLS and CDR2 is YYNGEE in the germline V gene. The CDR3 sequence is 15 residues long. CDR3 nucleotides: TGTGCCAGCAGCGTAGCGGGGGCCGACACAGATACGCAGTATTTT. It codes for CASSVAGADTDTQYF.